This T cell receptor (beta chain) was sequenced for a study of blood T cell repertoires in COVID-19. Across the study: Samples came from the United States, Italy and Spain, spanning acute and convalescent COVID-19. The analysed material was cDNA or gDNA that came from T cells, B-cell-depleted T cells, or PBMCs.

Original handling: From reference gene primer amplification, estimates of nucleated cell counts were derived. Generated by immunoSEQ multiplex PCR, the TCRdb table keeps only in-frame clones and is missing some. The DNA gave D and trimming, while V, J and clone size come from that table. The profile shows tens of thousands of clones, just over 85% of them singletons. The CDR3 runs to 15 residues. CDR1 is SGHVS, CDR2 FQNEAQ, per germline. V was cut by 1 base and J by 6 bases, with 16 bases left in between. Patients from Seattle were sampled longitudinally, starting during active infection. Sequenced input: peripheral blood. The chain has TRBV7-8 and TRBJ2-7; a possible D gene is TRBD2 (6 bases). The sequence was collected from a woman of 80 years or more with COVID-19, enrolled during active disease. CDR3 DNA sequence: TGTGCCAGCAGCTTAGAGCGGGTGTGGGGAGGCGAGCAGTACTTC. Encoded protein: CASSLERVWGGEQYF.